This T cell receptor (beta chain) was observed in a study of identical twins. The study's findings and limits: Weaker excess sharing between twins was seen in beta out-of-frame sequences. Abundant cord blood beta clonotypes carried fewer insertions; memory repertoires showed none. Cross-sectional statistical analysis was relied on for the conclusions, without the same donors being followed. Recombination models fit unrelated individuals' TCR alpha sharing but underestimated twins'.

TCRdb reprocessed the 5' RACE reads with MiXCR, giving one entry per CDR3 protein. The sample records about 690,000 distinct CDR3 sequences, around 6% being singletons. About this clonotype itself: Its specificity is not known.

This CDR3 is built from 12 residues. The V end lost 9 bases, the J end lost 3 bases, and 12 bases lay between the germline ends. In germline, CDR1 is SGHTA, CDR2 FQGNSA. The receptor was isolated from a young man in good health. The chain uses TRBV7-2 and TRBJ2-7; perhaps TRBD1 as D (6 bases). The sequencing input was naive T cells sorted from blood. The DNA for the CDR3 is TGTGCCAGTACAATACAGGGCTACGAGCAGTACTTC. As protein: CASTIQGYEQYF.